The 22 T cell receptor beta chains given below trace back to one sample, sequenced in a study of T cells in Graves' hyperthyroidism and ophthalmopathy. Template material for amplifying TCR beta CDR3 regions consisted of RNA transcripts. The HTBI set primed first-round TCR CDR3 RT-PCR. TCRdb processed the multiplex PCR reads anew with MiXCR; each CDR3 protein has one entry. The sample carries 300,000 to 350,000 distinct CDR3 sequences, 21% recorded once. Sequencing used blood. Receptor source: a woman aged 50 to 65 with Graves' hyperthyroidism.

V gene TRBV24-1 combines with J gene TRBJ2-1, with D perhaps being TRBD1 or TRBD2 (5 bases each). The V gene lost 3 bases and the J gene lost 9 bases, with 14 bases spanning the gap. The CDR3 loop spans 14 amino acids. The germline gives CDR1 KGHDR, CDR2 SFDVKD. This CDR3 reads CATSDPTGTGEQFF. CDR3 in DNA: TGTGCCACCAGTGATCCCACCGGGACGGGTGAGCAGTTCTTC.

In its sample, this clonotype was seen many times. The chain carries TRBV30 and TRBJ2-4; the D gene is possibly TRBD2 (6 bases). There are 14 residues in the CDR3. CDR1 GTSNPN and CDR2 SVGIG come from the germline V gene (reference sequence). V lost 8 bases and J lost 8, with 22 bases in between. In nucleotides, the CDR3 is TGTGCCGGGATGGGAGGAGGCCCACGGGACATTCAGTACTTC. Protein product: CAGMGGGPRDIQYF.

This clonotype showed up many times. The chain employs TRBV10-3 and TRBJ2-5, with a tentative D call TRBD2 (7 bases). Germline V gene lookup returns CDR1 ENHRY and CDR2 SYGVKD. The length of the CDR3 is 17 residues. V was pared by 6 bases and J by 2 bases, with 22 bases between. DNA of the CDR3: TGTGCCATCAGCCAGTCTGAAGGGGGGGCCCCTCAAGAGACCCAGTACTTC. It translates to CAISQSEGGAPQETQYF.

This sequence joins TRBV6-2 or TRBV6-3 and TRBJ2-7; a weak D match, TRBD1 (5 bases). TRBJ2-1 matches the DNA end more closely, so the J call is doubtful. CDR1 is MNHEY and CDR2 is SVGEGT in the germline V gene. CDR3 length: 11 residues. CDR3 in DNA: TGTGCCAGCAGTGGGGCCTACGAGCAGTTCTTC. Amino acids: CASSGAYEQFF.

The J gene is TRBJ2-2, the V gene TRBV28; 8 bases are shared with TRBD2. The junction had 3 bases not matched to a gene; V was cut back by 4 bases and J by 2 bases. Germline V gene lookup returns CDR1 MDHEN and CDR2 SYDVKM. The CDR3 has 15 amino acids. The CDR3: CASSSVAGNTGELFF. DNA for the CDR3: TGTGCCAGCAGTTCCGTAGCGGGAAACACCGGGGAGCTGTTTTTT.

This clonotype was seen ten or more times. The chain uses TRBV20-1 and TRBJ1-2; D gene uncertain. CDR1 DFQATT and CDR2 SNEGSKA come from the germline V gene (reference sequence). The CDR3 runs to 11 residues. Trimming cost V 4 bases and J 12 bases, with 15 bases left between them. The CDR3 nucleotides read TGCAGTGCTACCAAGGATTCGATGAACACCTTC. Translated, it gives CSATKDSMNTF.

This clonotype was observed many times. The chain carries TRBV28 and TRBJ1-5; no reliable D call. The CDR3 has 14 amino acids. Deletions cut 6 bases from V and 5 bases from J, with 14 bases between. Germline CDR1 and CDR2: MDHEN and SYDVKM. The DNA for the CDR3 is TGTGCCAGCAGCCTTTTTTACACTGATCAGCCCCAGCATTTT. This codes for CASSLFYTDQPQHF. Using reference TRBV28 and TRBJ1-5 for the parts outside the CDR3, the full variable domain is DVKVTQSSRYLVKRTGEKVFLECVQDMDHENMFWYRQDPGLGLRLIYFSYDVKMKEKGDIPEGYSVSREKKERFSLILESASTNQTSMYLCASSLFYTDQPQHFGDGTRLSIL.

This clonotype has at least ten counts. This rearrangement joins TRBV30 to TRBJ1-3; D gene ambiguous. The CDR3 consists of 13 residues. V was pared by 3 bases and J by 0 bases, with 6 bases between. Germline V lookup: CDR1 GTSNPN, CDR2 SVGIG (reference sequence). The CDR3 nucleotides are TGTGCCTGGAGAGGTGGCTCTGGAAACACCATATATTTT. It specifies CAWRGGSGNTIYF. The full variable domain, completed using reference TRBV30 and TRBJ1-3, is SQTIHQWPATLVQPVGSPLSLECTVEGTSNPNLYWYRQAAGRGLQLLFYSVGIGQISSEVPQNLSASRPQDRQFILSSKKLLLSDSGFYLCAWRGGSGNTIYFGEGSWLTVV.

This clonotype was counted many times. The rearrangement uses TRBV18 and TRBJ2-5, with D possibly matching TRBD1 (6 bases). Germline CDR1 reads KGHSH; CDR2 reads LQKENI. The CDR3 contains 15 residues. V was clipped by 3 bases and J by 3 bases, with 14 bases between them. The CDR3 spells CASSPGQGFEETQYF. CDR3 nucleotides: TGTGCCAGCTCACCGGGGCAGGGGTTCGAAGAGACCCAGTACTTC.

This clonotype came up a few times. A single base separates this from a much larger clone, so it may be a read error. The gene calls are TRBV3-1 and TRBJ2-1; 9 bases agree with TRBD2. Germline V gene sequence: CDR1 LGHDT, CDR2 YNNKEL (reference sequence). The CDR3 length is 15 residues. CDR3 sequence reads: CGSSLRRGGSNEQFF. The CDR3 DNA reads as TGTGGCAGCAGCCTTCGGCGGGGGGGCAGCAATGAGCAGTTCTTC.

This clonotype was counted many times. The rearrangement links TRBV28 to TRBJ2-7; 9 nucleotides line up with TRBD1. Germline values: CDR1 MDHEN, CDR2 SYDVKM. V dropped 5 bases and J dropped 2; count of bases not matched to a gene: 7. This CDR3 region has 15 residues. The CDR3 sequence: CASSTSGTGTYEQYF. The CDR3 DNA follows: TGTGCCAGCAGTACATCCGGGACAGGGACCTACGAGCAGTACTTC. The entire variable domain, with the rest obtained from reference TRBV28 and TRBJ2-7, is as follows: DVKVTQSSRYLVKRTGEKVFLECVQDMDHENMFWYRQDPGLGLRLIYFSYDVKMKEKGDIPEGYSVSREKKERFSLILESASTNQTSMYLCASSTSGTGTYEQYFGPGTRLTVT.

This clonotype was seen ten or more times. The chain links TRBV6-1 to TRBJ2-2; tentative D call: TRBD2 (5 bases). The CDR3 is 15 amino acids. The germline gives CDR1 MNHNS, CDR2 SASEGT. Trimming cost V 7 bases and J 10 bases, with 22 bases left between them. The CDR3 protein is CASTPGSFRQEELFF. As DNA, the CDR3 is TGTGCCAGCACCCCGGGATCCTTTCGTCAGGAGGAGCTGTTTTTT.

This clonotype has only a few counts. The chain employs TRBV6-5 and TRBJ2-5; D is unresolved. This CDR3 comprises 14 residues. Looked up from germline, CDR1 is MNHEY and CDR2 is SVGAGI. The V gene lost 2 bases and the J gene lost 0 bases, with 7 bases spanning the gap. The CDR3: CASSYGRNQETQYF. In DNA, the CDR3 is TGTGCCAGCAGTTACGGCAGGAACCAAGAGACCCAGTACTTC.

V usage is TRBV24-1 and J usage is TRBJ2-2; no firm D call. CDR1 and CDR2 from the germline V gene are KGHDR and SFDVKD. This CDR3 region has 14 residues. V was trimmed by 9 bases and J by 0 bases, leaving 10 bases between them. CDR3 DNA: TGTGCCACCCGACCAGAAGCGAACACCGGGGAGCTGTTTTTT. As protein: CATRPEANTGELFF.

This clonotype was observed a handful of times. The chain carries TRBV9 and TRBJ1-6; D not certain. Looked up from germline, CDR1 is SGDLS and CDR2 is YYNGEE. V lost 3 bases and J lost 12, with 13 bases in between. The CDR3 is 13 residues long. The CDR3 spells CASSDTIGKPLHF. The CDR3 coding sequence is TGTGCCAGCAGCGATACGATAGGGAAACCCCTCCACTTT.

The rearrangement uses TRBV7-3 and TRBJ1-1, with D unresolved. Germline CDR1 and CDR2: SGHTA and FQGTGA. Trimming took off 6 bases at V and 1 base at J, with 12 bases between the two ends. The CDR3 length is 14 residues. CDR3 loop: CASSKAGANTEAFF. The CDR3 DNA is TGTGCCAGCAGTAAAGCGGGTGCGAACACTGAAGCTTTCTTT.

This clonotype was picked up many times. CDR3 DNA sequence: TGTGCCAGCAGCTTAGCGGGGGCTAGCGGAAGGGAGACCCAGTACTTC. Protein: CASSLAGASGRETQYF. This chain joins TRBV7-9 and TRBJ2-5; weak D call: TRBD2 (7 bases). Germline loops: CDR1 SEHNR, CDR2 FQNEAQ (reference sequence). Deletions cut 0 bases from V and 5 bases from J, with 16 bases between. The CDR3 is 16 residues long. The full variable domain, completed using reference TRBV7-9 and TRBJ2-5, is DTGVSQNPRHKITKRGQNVTFRCDPISEHNRLYWYRQTLGQGPEFLTYFQNEAQLEKSRLLSDRFSAERPKGSFSTLEIQRTEQGDSAMYLCASSLAGASGRETQYFGPGTRLLVL.

The V gene is TRBV4-1, the J gene TRBJ2-7; 10 nucleotides agree with TRBD1. V shed 4 bases and J 2 bases; nucleotides not matched to a gene: 5. CDR3 length: 15 amino acids. Per germline, CDR1 MGHRA and CDR2 YSYEKL. CDR3 sequence reads: CASSPTGTGAYEQYF. The CDR3 DNA follows: TGCGCCAGCAGCCCCACCGGGACAGGGGCCTACGAGCAGTACTTC.

This clonotype has at least ten counts. The V gene is TRBV6-2 or TRBV6-3, the J gene TRBJ1-2; no reliable D call. Trimming cost V 7 bases and J 0 bases, with 21 bases left between them. CDR1 is MNHEY and CDR2 is SVGEGT in the germline V gene. CDR3 length equals 17 residues. CDR3 DNA: TGTGCCAGCAAAGAACCAAAGCTGGACGGCCCTAACTATGGCTACACCTTC. Its translation is CASKEPKLDGPNYGYTF.

The chain is built from TRBV29-1 and TRBJ2-1, with TRBD2 matching 9 bases. CDR1 SQVTM and CDR2 ANQGSEA come from the germline V gene. Trimming removed 3 bases from V and 8 bases from J; junction bases left unmatched: 8. The CDR3 is made up of 14 amino acids. DNA for the CDR3: TGCAGCGTTGAGACGGGCGGGGGGGACCATGAGCAGTTCTTC. The encoded protein is CSVETGGGDHEQFF.

This clonotype has more than one count but fewer than ten. This chain links TRBV5-1 with TRBJ2-7, with 7 bases identical to TRBD1. CDR3 length: 14 amino acids. Germline lookup yields CDR1 SGHRS and CDR2 YFSETQ. After removal of 3 bases from V and 2 bases from J, the junction contained 5 bases not matched to a gene. Here the CDR3 reads CASSSDRVTYEQYF. In DNA, the CDR3 is TGCGCCAGCAGCTCCGACAGGGTCACCTACGAGCAGTACTTC.

This clonotype came up once. A read error may explain this, as a much larger clone is one base away. The genes are TRBV12-3 or TRBV12-4 and TRBJ2-5; 11 bases line up with TRBD2. This CDR3 is built from 15 residues. V trimming: 2 bases; J trimming: 7 bases; junction bases outside the gene matches: 6. DNA of the CDR3: TGTGCCAGCAGTTTAAATAGCGGGAGGGGAGGGACCCAGTACTTC. Translated, it gives CASSLNSGRGGTQYF.